The 20 T cell receptor beta chains listed next were all sequenced from one sample in a study of T cell responses to AZD1222 COVID-19 vaccine. Produced via immunoSEQ multiplex PCR; TCRdb's table is partial and in-frame only. The table includes 130,000 to 150,000 clones, just over 90% detected once. The material was peripheral blood, obtained on day 0 of AZD1222 vaccination. These receptors were collected from an adult in good health.

The rearrangement links TRBV11-2 to TRBJ2-2, with TRBD1 identical over 8 bases. The junction had 2 bases not matched to a gene; V was cut back by 4 bases and J by 1 base. Per germline, CDR1 SGHAT and CDR2 FQNNGV. CDR3 size: 15 residues. CDR3 loop: CASSSGQENTGELFF. The CDR3 DNA follows: TGTGCCAGCAGCTCGGGACAGGAGAACACCGGGGAGCTGTTTTTT. Variable domain in full (rest from reference TRBV11-2 and TRBJ2-2): EAGVAQSPRYKIIEKRQSVAFWCNPISGHATLYWYQQILGQGPKLLIQFQNNGVVDDSQLPKDRFSAERLKGVDSTLKIQPAKLEDSAVYLCASSSGQENTGELFFGEGSRLTVL.

The chain is built from TRBV30 and TRBJ1-2; D remains ambiguous. This CDR3 comprises 15 residues. Looked up from germline, CDR1 is GTSNPN and CDR2 is SVGIG (reference sequence). Trimming removed 2 bases at V and 5 bases at J, with 18 bases between. This chain's CDR3 is CAWSPLDWERYGYTF. The CDR3 bases are TGTGCCTGGAGTCCTCTGGACTGGGAACGGTATGGCTACACCTTC.

The rearrangement joins TRBV3-1 (or the pseudogene TRBV3-2) to TRBJ1-5, with D unclear. CDR3 length equals 13 residues. Trimming cost V 1 base and J 6 bases, with 7 bases left between them. Germline assignment: CDR1 LGHDT and CDR2 YNNKEL (reference sequence). The CDR3 protein is CASSQGDGQPQHF. The CDR3 DNA reads TGTGCCAGCAGCCAAGGAGACGGTCAGCCCCAGCATTTT.

V usage is TRBV4-2 and J usage is TRBJ2-3; perhaps TRBD2 as D (6 bases). V was pared by 5 bases and J by 3 bases, with 24 bases between. CDR1 is LGHNA and CDR2 is YNFKEQ in the germline V gene. The CDR3 consists of 18 residues. The CDR3 region is CASSEGPGLSTFTDTQYF. CDR3 DNA: TGTGCCAGCAGCGAAGGGCCGGGACTCTCAACCTTTACAGATACGCAGTATTTT.

This chain links TRBV19 with TRBJ2-7, with no clear D. Germline values: CDR1 LNHDA, CDR2 SQIVND (reference sequence). V gave up 1 base and J gave up 2 bases, with 6 bases separating them. The CDR3 extends over 13 amino acids. In nucleotides, the CDR3 is TGTGCCAGTAGTATAGCGCGGACCTACGAGCAGTACTTC. The encoded protein is CASSIARTYEQYF.

The V call is TRBV12-3 or TRBV12-4, the J call TRBJ2-7; no definite D call. The V end lost 5 bases, the J end lost 2 bases, and 7 bases lay between the germline ends. This CDR3 has 12 amino acids. The CDR3, as DNA: TGTGCCAGCAGTCCCGAAGCCTACGAGCAGTACTTC. Translated: CASSPEAYEQYF.

V gene TRBV4-2 combines with J gene TRBJ2-3; perhaps TRBD2 as D (7 bases). V gave up 1 base and J gave up 2 bases, with 16 bases separating them. CDR3 length equals 17 residues. In germline, CDR1 is LGHNA, CDR2 YNFKEQ. The CDR3: CASSQVGAGAVTDTQYF. The CDR3 DNA is TGTGCCAGCAGCCAAGTCGGTGCGGGGGCCGTCACAGATACGCAGTATTTT.

The V call is TRBV7-9, the J call TRBJ2-4; D gene ambiguous. Germline CDR1 and CDR2: SEHNR and FQNEAQ (reference sequence). The CDR3 contains 14 residues. Trimming removed 6 bases from V and 15 bases from J, with 24 bases in between. The CDR3 is CASSLLGSPPYPYF. CDR3 DNA sequence: TGTGCCAGCAGTCTACTCGGGTCCCCACCTTATCCGTACTTC.

This clone was detected only once. The CDR3: CASSSVTGGNTIYF. The DNA for the CDR3 is TGTGCCAGCAGTTCAGTTACAGGGGGAAACACCATATATTTT. The chain carries TRBV6-5 and TRBJ1-3; tentatively, D is TRBD1 (6 bases). The germline CDR1 and CDR2 sequences are MNHEY and SVGAGI. This CDR3 has 14 amino acids. Trimming removed 4 bases at V and 4 bases at J, with 11 bases between.

The chain couples TRBV7-2 to TRBJ1-1; D might be TRBD1 (5 bases). Germline V gene sequence: CDR1 SGHTA, CDR2 FQGNSA. CDR3 length equals 15 residues. V was trimmed by 4 bases and J by 0 bases, leaving 12 bases between them. CDR3 in amino acids: CASSSWGPMNTEAFF. The CDR3, as DNA: TGTGCCAGCAGCTCCTGGGGACCGATGAACACTGAAGCTTTCTTT. Full variable domain (remainder filled in from reference TRBV7-2 and TRBJ1-1): GAGVSQSPSNKVTEKGKDVELRCDPISGHTALYWYRQSLGQGLEFLIYFQGNSAPDKSGLPSDRFSAERTGGSVSTLTIQRTQQEDSAVYLCASSSWGPMNTEAFFGQGTRLTVV.

The chain recombines TRBV5-1 with TRBJ2-7; 11 bases align to TRBD2. V gave up 7 bases and J gave up 4 bases; unmatched junction bases: 10. The CDR3 covers 15 residues. Germline loops: CDR1 SGHRS, CDR2 YFSETQ. The CDR3 spells CASRPTSGSLYEQYF. The CDR3 coding sequence is TGCGCCAGCCGTCCCACTAGCGGGAGTTTGTACGAGCAGTACTTC.

This clone has a handful of counts. This sequence joins TRBV5-1 and TRBJ1-2; D gene unclear. Germline CDR1 reads SGHRS; CDR2 reads YFSETQ. Trimming removed 0 bases at V and 8 bases at J, with 8 bases between. This CDR3 has 12 amino acids. CDR3 loop: CASSLDAQGYTF. CDR3 nucleotide sequence: TGCGCCAGCAGCTTGGATGCCCAGGGCTACACCTTC.

The V and J genes are TRBV5-1 and TRBJ1-2, with D unresolved. V gave up 9 bases and J gave up 4 bases, with 13 bases separating them. CDR1 and CDR2 from the germline V gene are SGHRS and YFSETQ. CDR3 length: 12 amino acids. The CDR3 spells CANFISSYGYTF. CDR3 DNA sequence: TGCGCCAACTTTATATCGTCCTATGGCTACACCTTC.

The genes are TRBV21-1 and TRBJ2-3; the table assigns TRBD1, which was not confirmed against the DNA. TRBV21-1 is a listed pseudogene. The CDR3 covers 13 residues. CDR3 protein: CASSGRTGSTQYF. The DNA for the CDR3 is TGTGCCAGCAGCGGTAGGACAGGTTCAACGCAGTATTTT.

The chain couples TRBV7-9 to TRBJ1-5; D uncertain. The CDR3 is 13 amino acids. Germline V gene lookup returns CDR1 SEHNR and CDR2 FQNEAQ (reference sequence). The ends were cut back, 2 bases at V and 6 bases at J, with 8 bases in the middle. For the CDR3, the DNA is TGTGCCAGCAGCTTAAGGGAGGCTCAGCCCCAGCATTTT. Residues: CASSLREAQPQHF.

This chain connects TRBV7-7 to TRBJ1-3; D possibly corresponds to TRBD1 (5 bases). V gave up 5 bases and J gave up 2 bases, with 10 bases separating them. Germline CDR1 is SSHAT and CDR2 is FNYEAQ (reference sequence). The length of the CDR3 is 14 residues. As DNA, the CDR3 is TGTGCCAGCAGCCCCGGGGCCCCTGGAAACACCATATATTTT. It is translated as CASSPGAPGNTIYF.

The rearrangement links TRBV19 to TRBJ1-5, with D unresolved. CDR3 length: 11 residues. Trimming removed 3 bases from V and 14 bases from J, with 11 bases in between. Per germline, CDR1 LNHDA and CDR2 SQIVND (reference sequence). CDR3 residues: CASSIAETKHF. Here the CDR3 DNA reads TGTGCCAGTAGTATCGCGGAGACCAAGCATTTT.

The chain combines TRBV5-1 with TRBJ2-3; TRBD1 might be the D (6 bases). The CDR3 sequence is 16 residues long. V lost 0 bases and J 3 bases, leaving 14 bases between the germline ends. CDR1 and CDR2 from the germline V gene are SGHRS and YFSETQ. Here the CDR3 DNA reads TGCGCCAGCAGCTTGGGTGGGGGCAGAAATACAGATACGCAGTATTTT. Protein sequence: CASSLGGGRNTDTQYF.

This clone has just one count. This chain connects TRBV6-5 to TRBJ1-2; 9 nucleotides line up with TRBD1. Germline V CDR1 and CDR2: MNHEY, SVGAGI. V lost 5 bases to trimming and J lost 8 bases; unmatched junction nucleotides: 3. The CDR3 sequence is 12 residues long. The chain's CDR3 is CASSPGQGGYTF. In DNA form, the CDR3 reads TGTGCCAGCAGTCCGGGACAGGGCGGCTACACCTTC.

The chain couples TRBV3-1 (or the pseudogene TRBV3-2) to TRBJ1-1, with 7 bases lining up with TRBD1. This CDR3 spans 13 amino acids. J was trimmed by 5 bases and V by 5 bases; bases with no gene match: 5. Germline CDR1 and CDR2: LGHDT and YNNKEL (reference sequence). The CDR3 protein is CASSMRQGTEAFF. CDR3 in DNA: TGTGCCAGCAGCATGAGACAGGGTACTGAAGCTTTCTTT.